The 18 T cell receptor beta chains given below trace back to one sample, sequenced in a study of cytomegalovirus exposure and HLA in healthy donors. PCR was performed using 60 Vbeta and 13 Jbeta primers. This table comes from immunoSEQ multiplex PCR, and its TCRdb copy is limited to in-frame clones, with some not included. The data show around 260,000 clones, under 90% seen once. Sequencing was performed on PBMCs. The receptors shown here come from a girl under 10 years old in good health and CMV-seronegative.

The chain links TRBV19 to TRBJ1-5; the D gene is possibly TRBD1 (6 bases). CDR1 and CDR2 from the germline V gene are LNHDA and SQIVND (reference sequence). The CDR3 is 14 amino acids. V gave up 2 bases and J gave up 6 bases, with 11 bases separating them. The CDR3 sequence is CASSIRRGTQPQHF. In nucleotides, the CDR3 is TGTGCCAGTAGTATACGCAGGGGCACTCAGCCCCAGCATTTT. Drawing the rest from reference TRBV19 and TRBJ1-5, the complete variable domain is DGGITQSPKYLFRKEGQNVTLSCEQNLNHDAMYWYRQDPGQGLRLIYYSQIVNDFQKGDIAEGYSVSREKKESFPLTVTSAQKNPTAFYLCASSIRRGTQPQHFGDGTRLSIL.

Regarding this clone: One junction end does not reproduce the germline sequence, and a read error may be involved. The genes are TRBV5-5 and TRBJ2-1; D is possibly TRBD2 (6 bases). CDR1 and CDR2 from the germline V gene are SGHKS and YYEKEE (reference sequence). The CDR3 totals 15 residues. The chain's CDR3 is CANSPPGGYYNEQFF. The CDR3 DNA follows: TGTGCCAACAGCCCCCCTGGGGGGTATTACAATGAGCAGTTCTTC. The complete variable domain, with remaining parts taken from reference TRBV5-5 and TRBJ2-1, reads DAGVTQSPTHLIKTRGQQVTLRCSPISGHKSVSWYQQVLGQGPQFIFQYYEKEERGRGNFPDRFSARQFPNYSSELNVNALLLGDSALYLCANSPPGGYYNEQFFGPGTRLTVL.

The chain couples TRBV11-2 to TRBJ1-4; the D gene is possibly TRBD1 (5 bases). V lost 6 bases and J lost 4, with 15 bases in between. The CDR3 length is 15 residues. Germline values: CDR1 SGHAT, CDR2 FQNNGV. The CDR3 region is CASSLSGRVNEKLFF. CDR3 DNA sequence: TGTGCCAGCAGTTTATCAGGCAGGGTTAATGAAAAACTGTTTTTT.

In regard to this clone: The same CDR3 also results from other DNA sequences found in this sample. The CDR3 spells CAWSVRGYEQYF. DNA of the CDR3: TGTGCCTGGAGTGTGAGGGGGTACGAGCAGTACTTC. V gene TRBV30 combines with J gene TRBJ2-7, with D perhaps matching TRBD1 (6 bases). The V end lost 0 bases, the J end lost 4 bases, and 7 bases lay between the germline ends. Germline V lookup: CDR1 GTSNPN, CDR2 SVGIG (reference sequence). The CDR3 has 12 amino acids. The full variable domain, rest sourced from reference TRBV30 and TRBJ2-7, is SQTIHQWPATLVQPVGSPLSLECTVEGTSNPNLYWYRQAAGRGLQLLFYSVGIGQISSEVPQNLSASRPQDRQFILSSKKLLLSDSGFYLCAWSVRGYEQYFGPGTRLTVT.

The chain recombines TRBV7-2 with TRBJ1-1; D is unresolved. The germline gives CDR1 SGHTA, CDR2 FQGNSA. Trimming took off 4 bases at V and 6 bases at J, with 15 bases between the two ends. The CDR3 is made up of 14 amino acids. CDR3: CASSSSVGGSEAFF. CDR3 DNA: TGTGCCAGCAGCTCCTCGGTTGGTGGTTCTGAAGCTTTCTTT.

The chain couples TRBV4-1 to TRBJ2-1; 11 nucleotides line up with TRBD2. V lost 1 base, J lost 2 bases, and 4 bases stayed unmatched. Germline CDR1 is MGHRA and CDR2 is YSYEKL. The CDR3 has 17 amino acids. This CDR3 reads CASSQGPGLAAYNEQFF. In nucleotides, the CDR3 is TGCGCCAGCAGCCAAGGTCCGGGACTAGCGGCCTACAATGAGCAGTTCTTC.

This rearrangement joins TRBV30 to TRBJ2-5; 12 nucleotides line up with TRBD1. The V gene's germline CDR1 is GTSNPN and CDR2 SVGIG (reference sequence). This CDR3 comprises 15 residues. V was pared by 2 bases and J by 5 bases, with 6 bases of the junction left unmatched. This chain's CDR3 is CAWSPGQGAMETQYF. CDR3 DNA sequence: TGTGCCTGGAGTCCGGGACAGGGGGCCATGGAGACCCAGTACTTC.

This rearrangement joins TRBV6-5 to TRBJ2-2; D is possibly TRBD1 (5 bases). The V and J ends lost 8 bases and 3 bases respectively, with 16 bases between them. Germline V CDR1 and CDR2: MNHEY, SVGAGI. This CDR3 region has 15 residues. CDR3 region: CASHHGADDTGELFF. In DNA form, the CDR3 reads TGTGCCAGCCACCATGGGGCGGACGACACCGGGGAGCTGTTTTTT.

V and J are TRBV27 and TRBJ2-2; a weak D match, TRBD2 (6 bases). V shed 8 bases and J shed 5 bases, with 12 bases lying between them. Germline CDR1 reads MNHEY; CDR2 reads SMNVEV (reference sequence). CDR3 length: 13 residues. The CDR3 here is CASRGTATGELFF. The CDR3 nucleotides are TGTGCCAGCCGCGGGACGGCAACCGGGGAGCTGTTTTTT.

The chain carries TRBV4-2 and TRBJ2-3; 8 bases line up with TRBD2. CDR1 and CDR2 (germline): LGHNA, YNFKEQ. The trim removed 1 base at V and 7 bases at J, leaving 7 bases unmatched. The CDR3 is 15 amino acids. The CDR3 sequence is CASSQAREGPYTQYF. Written as DNA, the CDR3 is TGTGCCAGCAGCCAAGCCCGGGAGGGCCCATATACGCAGTATTTT.

This chain links TRBV25-1 with TRBJ2-1; D unresolved. Germline CDR1 MGHDK, CDR2 SYGVNS. Between the trimmed V and J ends, which lost 1 base and 4 bases, there was a span of 8 bases. The CDR3 runs 14 residues. The CDR3, as DNA: TGTGCCAGCAGTGAATCCAGTACGTACAATGAGCAGTTCTTC. Translated: CASSESSTYNEQFF.

The chain carries TRBV6-1 and TRBJ2-7; 9 nucleotides agree with TRBD1. The V gene's germline CDR1 is MNHNS and CDR2 SASEGT. The CDR3 is 14 residues long. Trimming at V came to 5 bases and at J to 4 bases, leaving 6 bases not matched to a gene. The CDR3 nucleotides are TGTGCCAGCAGTTATAAACAGGGGGCTTACGAGCAGTACTTC. This gives the protein CASSYKQGAYEQYF.

The chain recombines TRBV30 with TRBJ1-2, with D maybe TRBD1 (5 bases). CDR1 is GTSNPN, CDR2 SVGIG, per germline (reference sequence). Between the trimmed V and J ends, which lost 3 bases and 5 bases, there was a span of 13 bases. The CDR3 is 13 residues long. CDR3: CAWRGVFTYGYTF. DNA for the CDR3: TGTGCCTGGAGAGGGGTTTTCACTTATGGCTACACCTTC.

The gene calls are TRBV9 and TRBJ2-2; 7 bases are a match to TRBD2. Germline loops: CDR1 SGDLS, CDR2 YYNGEE. Trimming took 0 bases from V and 0 from J; bases not matched to a gene: 8. This CDR3 is 18 amino acids long. As DNA, the CDR3 is TGTGCCAGCAGCGTAGCAACCCCGGGGACTACGAACACCGGGGAGCTGTTTTTT. Protein product: CASSVATPGTTNTGELFF.

The chain uses TRBV14 and TRBJ1-4; D remains ambiguous. The CDR3 has 15 amino acids. Germline V gene data show CDR1 as SGHDN and CDR2 as FVKESK. The V gene lost 0 bases and the J gene lost 8 bases, with 13 bases spanning the gap. The CDR3 loop reads CASSQDRGRWEKLFF. The CDR3 nucleotides read TGTGCCAGCAGCCAAGATCGCGGGCGTTGGGAAAAACTGTTTTTT.

This chain uses TRBV11-3 with TRBJ2-1, with 10 bases aligning to TRBD1. Per germline, CDR1 SGHNT and CDR2 YENEEA. V lost 0 bases and J lost 9; bases outside the gene matches: 5. The CDR3 contains 15 residues. The CDR3 DNA reads TGTGCCAGCAGCTTAGAGACAGGGGGCCGGGGTGAGCAGTTCTTC. Translation gives CASSLETGGRGEQFF. The whole variable domain, filled in from reference TRBV11-3 and TRBJ2-1, reads EAGVVQSPRYKIIEKKQPVAFWCNPISGHNTLYWYLQNLGQGPELLIRYENEEAVDDSQLPKDRFSAERLKGVDSTLKIQPAELGDSAVYLCASSLETGGRGEQFFGPGTRLTVL.

In its sample, this clone was seen a few times. This rearrangement joins TRBV7-3 to TRBJ2-3; D might be TRBD1 (6 bases). Germline V gives CDR1 SGHTA, CDR2 FQGTGA. V was cut by 3 bases and J by 2 bases, with 12 bases left in between. CDR3 length: 15 amino acids. The CDR3 sequence: CASSLGAHSTDTQYF. CDR3 DNA sequence: TGTGCCAGCAGCTTGGGGGCGCATTCCACAGATACGCAGTATTTT.

This chain links TRBV5-1 with TRBJ1-2, with a tentative D call TRBD1 (6 bases). The V gene's germline CDR1 is SGHRS and CDR2 YFSETQ. V gave up 0 bases and J gave up 6 bases, with 12 bases separating them. The CDR3 has 14 residues. CDR3 nucleotide sequence: TGCGCCAGCAGCTTGGTGTCGCCAGGGGATGGCTACACCTTC. Amino acids: CASSLVSPGDGYTF.